These T cell receptor beta chains were read from a single sample in a study of blood T cell repertoires in COVID-19. This table comes from immunoSEQ multiplex PCR, and its TCRdb copy is limited to in-frame clones, with some not included. The sample has roughly 670,000 clones, 75% to 90% seen once. Sequencing used peripheral blood. The receptors shown here come from a woman aged 18-35 years with acute or convalescent COVID-19. Both conserved end residues are part of each CDR3.

CASSWGGTRDEQYF TRBJ2-7 TRBV5-4
CASMAGNTIYF TRBJ1-3 TRBV10-2
CASSEGQGLTDTQYF TRBJ2-3 TRBV9
CASSWGLAGAYEQYF TRBJ2-7 TRBV13
CASSSPASGGDYEQYF TRBJ2-7 TRBV27
CASSFWGGANEQFF TRBJ2-1 TRBV7-3
CASSIFHSSKYGYTF TRBJ1-2 TRBV19
CASSYSRQVRETQYF TRBJ2-5 TRBV6-6
CASSLDASGARYEQYF TRBJ2-7 TRBV5-1
CAISALPDRGWRTNEKLFF TRBJ1-4 TRBV10-3
CSVAGTGGLLTEAFF TRBJ1-1 TRBV29-1
CAWGQGFNYGYTF TRBJ1-2 TRBV30
CASSYPVGRASNQPQHF TRBJ1-5 TRBV6-2/TRBV6-3
CASSPQGSYEQYF TRBJ2-7 TRBV18
CASRAPPGSYNEQFF TRBJ2-1 TRBV27
CASSRDRKTYGYTF TRBJ1-2 TRBV6-5
CATSDLNTPGEAFF TRBJ1-1 TRBV24-1
CASSLGKKGANTGELFF TRBJ2-2 TRBV5-1
CSVAPGQEGTEAFF TRBJ1-1 TRBV29-1
CASSSGVTNYGYTF TRBJ1-2 TRBV27
CASSHGQGAINEQFF TRBJ2-1 TRBV3-1/TRBV3-2
CASRVQVMNTEAFF TRBJ1-1 TRBV19
CASSDRTGGNTIYF TRBJ1-3 TRBV9
CASSLLQGTNYGYTF TRBJ1-2 TRBV4-1
CASSLDPQGYTEAFF TRBJ1-1 TRBV5-1
CASTGREGYGYTF TRBJ1-2 TRBV2